The T cell receptor beta chain under discussion was sequenced for a study of post-analysis software for immune sequencing data. Study-level background: Relapsing-remitting, secondary progressive and progressive-relapsing forms of multiple sclerosis all featured among disease courses.

The study, taken as a whole, reports: Multiple sclerosis patients showed significantly lower normalized Chao1 diversity than controls did. Compared with controls, patients had more of about 5 TRBV segments, including TRBV5-6, TRBV5-1 and TRBV20-1. Samples prepared in the same batch strongly co-clustered by F measure.

Unique molecular identifiers were built into the TCR beta cDNA libraries. From about 0.98 to 11 million T cells, hundreds of thousands of cDNA molecules were obtained. TCRdb used MiXCR to reprocess the PCR reads, holding one entry per CDR3 protein. The sample records hundreds of thousands of distinct CDR3 sequences, around 27% being singletons. There are 13 residues in the CDR3. Trimming stripped 7 bases from V and 0 bases from J, with 12 bases between. Germline-derived CDR1 and CDR2 are SQVTM and ANQGSEA. This clonotype was seen at least ten times. Its target is not known. The material sequenced was blood. The J gene is TRBJ2-5, the V gene TRBV29-1, with D unresolved. The receptor comes from a girl aged 5-17 years with multiple sclerosis. The CDR3 bases are TGCAGCGCCCGCGTGGGGTACCAAGAGACCCAGTACTTC. This sequence encodes CSARVGYQETQYF.